Below are 25 T cell receptor beta chains sequenced from a single sample in a study of T cell repertoires in cytomegalovirus infection. TCRdb re-called the reads with MiXCR, one entry per CDR3 protein. The sample lists around 530,000 distinct CDR3 sequences; around 27% were seen once. The material sequenced was PBMCs. The receptors here all came from a human donor in good health (CMV status not recorded). Some clones in this sample may be carry-over from other donors' samples.

This clonotype occurred many times. This chain uses TRBV11-1 with TRBJ1-1; possibly TRBD1 for D (6 bases). There are 16 residues in the CDR3. Trimming removed 5 bases from V and 0 bases from J, with 16 bases in between. CDR1 is SGHAT, CDR2 FQDESV, per germline (reference sequence). The CDR3 protein is CASSVIGRTVNTEAFF. The CDR3 nucleotides are TGTGCCAGCAGCGTAATAGGTCGGACAGTGAACACTGAAGCTTTCTTT.

In its sample, this clonotype was seen a few times. The chain is built from TRBV20-1 and TRBJ2-7, with 8 bases lining up with TRBD2. Germline CDR1 DFQATT, CDR2 SNEGSKA (reference sequence). The CDR3 runs to 14 residues. V lost 3 bases, J lost 6 bases, and 10 bases stayed unmatched. The CDR3 here is CSARGPGRALEQYF. The DNA of the CDR3 is TGCAGTGCTAGGGGGCCCGGGAGGGCCCTCGAGCAGTACTTC.

The chain has TRBV13 and TRBJ2-2; weak D call: TRBD1 (5 bases). This CDR3 has 14 residues. Trimming took off 1 base at V and 6 bases at J, with 9 bases between the two ends. Germline V gene sequence: CDR1 PRHDT, CDR2 FYEKMQ (reference sequence). CDR3 bases: TGTGCCAGCAGCTTAGATGTCAGGGCCGGGGAGCTGTTTTTT. Protein sequence: CASSLDVRAGELFF. Full variable domain (outside the CDR3, taken from reference TRBV13 and TRBJ2-2): AAGVIQSPRHLIKEKRETATLKCYPIPRHDTVYWYQQGPGQDPQFLISFYEKMQSDKGSIPDRFSAQQFSDYHSELNMSSLELGDSALYFCASSLDVRAGELFFGEGSRLTVL.

This clonotype was seen a handful of times. This chain connects TRBV20-1 to TRBJ2-7; D is unclear. The CDR3 is 13 amino acids. V was pared by 1 base and J by 3 bases, with 10 bases between. In germline, CDR1 is DFQATT, CDR2 SNEGSKA (reference sequence). Here the CDR3 reads CSARGWDVYEQYF. In nucleotides, the CDR3 is TGCAGTGCTAGAGGGTGGGATGTCTACGAGCAGTACTTC.

The J gene is TRBJ1-1, the V gene TRBV3-1; D is ambiguous. Germline V gene lookup returns CDR1 LGHDT and CDR2 YNNKEL (reference sequence). V was cut by 0 bases and J by 3 bases, with 17 bases left in between. The CDR3 has 17 amino acids. The CDR3 spells CASSQDSGRYGDTEAFF. Here the CDR3 DNA reads TGTGCCAGCAGCCAAGATAGTGGGCGGTATGGGGACACTGAAGCTTTCTTT.

The V call is TRBV28, the J call TRBJ2-7; D is perhaps TRBD2 (6 bases). Deletions cut 2 bases from V and 6 bases from J, with 11 bases between. This CDR3 contains 13 residues. Germline V lookup: CDR1 MDHEN, CDR2 SYDVKM. The CDR3 loop is CASSLDGSREQYV. DNA for the CDR3: TGTGCCAGCAGTTTAGACGGGAGTCGCGAGCAGTACGTC.

This clonotype occurred a few times. The rearrangement joins TRBV20-1 to TRBJ1-5; 7 nucleotides agree with TRBD1. V shed 6 bases, J shed 6 bases, and the junction held 8 bases outside the gene matches. The CDR3 contains 13 residues. Germline lookup yields CDR1 DFQATT and CDR2 SNEGSKA (reference sequence). The CDR3 is CSARTGYFQPQHF. DNA for the CDR3: TGCAGTGCCCGGACAGGTTATTTTCAGCCCCAGCATTTT.

The table lists this clonotype with a few counts. The rearrangement joins TRBV14 to TRBJ1-1, with unresolved D. The V end was cut by 2 bases, the J end by 7 bases, with 8 bases between. CDR1 and CDR2 from the germline V gene are SGHDN and FVKESK. The CDR3 contains 12 residues. The CDR3 nucleotides read TGTGCCAGCAGCCAATGGGGATTTGAAGCTTTCTTT. Its protein is CASSQWGFEAFF.

The rearrangement joins TRBV6-6 to TRBJ2-3; D may be TRBD2 (6 bases). CDR1 and CDR2 (germline): MNHNY, SVGAGI (reference sequence). The CDR3 length is 17 residues. Trimming cost V 4 bases and J 7 bases, with 24 bases left between them. This chain's CDR3 is CASSWYRLVQELNTQYF. In nucleotides, the CDR3 is TGTGCCAGCAGTTGGTATAGACTAGTCCAAGAACTTAATACGCAGTATTTT.

The rearrangement uses TRBV19 and TRBJ2-3; 8 bases map to TRBD2. V trimming: 5 bases; J trimming: 5 bases; junction bases outside the gene matches: 9. Germline-derived CDR1 and CDR2 are LNHDA and SQIVND (reference sequence). The CDR3 is made up of 15 amino acids. The CDR3 DNA reads TGTGCCAGTAGTGCAGCGGGAGTCGGTGGAGATACGCAGTATTTT. Amino acid sequence: CASSAAGVGGDTQYF.

A few counts support this clonotype. This chain links TRBV24-1 with TRBJ1-2; D gene uncertain. V dropped 3 bases and J dropped 1 base, with 8 bases sitting between them. The germline V gene encodes CDR1 KGHDR and CDR2 SFDVKD. This CDR3 region has 14 residues. CDR3 in amino acids: CATSDTRNNYGYTF. In nucleotides, the CDR3 is TGTGCCACCAGTGATACGAGGAATAACTATGGCTACACCTTC.

The CDR3 protein is CASNDGSSYNEQFF. In DNA form, the CDR3 reads TGTGCCAGCAATGACGGGAGCTCCTACAATGAGCAGTTCTTC. V gene TRBV6-2 or TRBV6-3 combines with J gene TRBJ2-1, with a weak D call TRBD2 (6 bases). V was shortened by 7 bases and J by 0 bases, with 10 bases between the two germline ends. CDR3 length equals 14 residues. CDR1 and CDR2 from the germline V gene are MNHEY and SVGEGT.

This clonotype was counted only a few times. In nucleotides, the CDR3 is TGCAGTGTCATAGTCCCGGCGGGCACTGAAGCTTTCTTT. As protein: CSVIVPAGTEAFF. The chain has TRBV20-1 and TRBJ1-1, with no clear D. The CDR3 length is 13 residues. V was pared by 7 bases and J by 4 bases, with 16 bases between. Germline CDR1 reads DFQATT; CDR2 reads SNEGSKA (reference sequence).

This clonotype came up many times. V gene TRBV7-2 combines with J gene TRBJ2-1; 8 bases agree with TRBD2. The length of the CDR3 is 13 residues. Unmatched junction bases numbered 2, after V lost 3 bases and J lost 7 bases. CDR1 SGHTA and CDR2 FQGNSA come from the germline V gene. CDR3 DNA sequence: TGTGCCAGCAGCTTTACTAGCGGAAATGAGCAGTTCTTC. Protein product: CASSFTSGNEQFF. Full variable domain (outside the CDR3, taken from reference TRBV7-2 and TRBJ2-1): GAGVSQSPSNKVTEKGKDVELRCDPISGHTALYWYRQSLGQGLEFLIYFQGNSAPDKSGLPSDRFSAERTGGSVSTLTIQRTQQEDSAVYLCASSFTSGNEQFFGPGTRLTVL.

This clonotype was found many times. The genes are TRBV7-2 and TRBJ1-1; 8 bases align to TRBD1. This CDR3 has 14 residues. After removal of 5 bases from V and 8 bases from J, the junction contained 10 bases not matched to a gene. CDR1 and CDR2 (germline): SGHTA, FQGNSA. The CDR3 here is CASSAPEQGGEAFF. CDR3 DNA sequence: TGTGCCAGCAGCGCACCCGAACAGGGGGGAGAAGCTTTCTTT.

This clonotype was counted between two and nine times. The chain uses TRBV9 and TRBJ2-1; D is perhaps TRBD1 or TRBD2 (5 bases each). Trimming cost V 0 bases and J 10 bases, with 17 bases left between them. Germline-derived CDR1 and CDR2 are SGDLS and YYNGEE. CDR3 length: 15 amino acids. CDR3 region: CASSVEGSLSGEQFF. DNA of the CDR3: TGTGCCAGCAGCGTAGAGGGGAGTCTCTCCGGGGAGCAGTTCTTC. The whole variable domain, remainder taken from reference TRBV9 and TRBJ2-1, is DSGVTQTPKHLITATGQRVTLRCSPRSGDLSVYWYQQSLDQGLQFLIQYYNGEERAKGNILERFSAQQFPDLHSELNLSSLELGDSALYFCASSVEGSLSGEQFFGPGTRLTVL.

This clonotype has ten or more counts. This chain joins TRBV28 and TRBJ1-1, with D tentatively TRBD1 (5 bases). Germline V gives CDR1 MDHEN, CDR2 SYDVKM. V shed 1 base and J shed 10 bases, with 19 bases lying between them. This CDR3 comprises 15 residues. The CDR3 is CASSLLGTGPMGAFF. CDR3 bases: TGTGCCAGCAGTTTATTAGGGACGGGCCCCATGGGAGCTTTCTTT. The complete variable domain, with remaining parts taken from reference TRBV28 and TRBJ1-1, reads DVKVTQSSRYLVKRTGEKVFLECVQDMDHENMFWYRQDPGLGLRLIYFSYDVKMKEKGDIPEGYSVSREKKERFSLILESASTNQTSMYLCASSLLGTGPMGAFFGQGTRLTVV.

CDR3 DNA sequence: TGTGCCAGCAGTTACTTGGGGACAAACTACAATGAGCAGTTCTTC. Encoded protein: CASSYLGTNYNEQFF. This rearrangement joins TRBV6-2 or TRBV6-3 to TRBJ2-1, with D perhaps TRBD1 (6 bases). The CDR3 sequence is 15 residues long. Germline CDR1 and CDR2: MNHEY and SVGEGT. Deletions cut 1 base from V and 3 bases from J, with 10 bases between.

The genes are TRBV27 and TRBJ2-3, with D perhaps matching TRBD2 (5 bases). Germline loops: CDR1 MNHEY, CDR2 SMNVEV (reference sequence). V gave up 10 bases and J gave up 2 bases, with 13 bases separating them. The CDR3 has 13 residues. The CDR3 spells CATTEGATDTQYF. The CDR3 DNA is TGTGCCACAACCGAGGGAGCCACAGATACGCAGTATTTT.

This clonotype was seen at least ten times. Written as DNA, the CDR3 is TGTGCCAGCAGCCCTAGTCTAGGTTCAGATACGCAGTATTTT. Protein product: CASSPSLGSDTQYF. V and J are TRBV7-2 and TRBJ2-3, with no clear D. V was trimmed by 5 bases and J by 4 bases, leaving 13 bases between them. Germline CDR1 is SGHTA and CDR2 is FQGNSA. This CDR3 is 14 amino acids long. Together with reference TRBV7-2 and TRBJ2-3, the CDR3 gives the full variable domain: GAGVSQSPSNKVTEKGKDVELRCDPISGHTALYWYRQSLGQGLEFLIYFQGNSAPDKSGLPSDRFSAERTGGSVSTLTIQRTQQEDSAVYLCASSPSLGSDTQYFGPGTRLTVL.

The chain employs TRBV6-2 or TRBV6-3 and TRBJ2-5; no reliable D call. Germline values: CDR1 MNHEY, CDR2 SVGEGT. V was pared by 7 bases and J by 4 bases, with 22 bases between. This CDR3 spans 16 amino acids. The CDR3 bases are TGTGCCAGCACCCGGTCTCTCTGGGGATACGCAGAGACCCAGTACTTC. It codes for CASTRSLWGYAETQYF.

This clonotype was detected only a few times. The chain couples TRBV4-1 to TRBJ2-3, with D unresolved. Germline values: CDR1 MGHRA, CDR2 YSYEKL. V was pared by 0 bases and J by 2 bases, with 18 bases between. This CDR3 region has 18 residues. The CDR3 sequence is CASSQDIPDISSTDTQYF. For the CDR3, the DNA is TGCGCCAGCAGCCAAGATATTCCCGACATCTCCTCCACAGATACGCAGTATTTT.

This clonotype has ten or more counts. This chain uses TRBV7-2 with TRBJ2-3, with D maybe TRBD2 (5 bases). CDR3 length: 13 residues. The V end lost 2 bases, the J end lost 5 bases, and 8 bases lay between the germline ends. Germline V lookup: CDR1 SGHTA, CDR2 FQGNSA. This CDR3 is CASSLSEGDTQYF. CDR3 DNA sequence: TGTGCCAGCAGCTTATCAGAGGGAGATACGCAGTATTTT. Filled out from reference TRBV7-2 and TRBJ2-3, the complete variable domain reads GAGVSQSPSNKVTEKGKDVELRCDPISGHTALYWYRQSLGQGLEFLIYFQGNSAPDKSGLPSDRFSAERTGGSVSTLTIQRTQQEDSAVYLCASSLSEGDTQYFGPGTRLTVL.

This clonotype was recorded at least ten times. The rearrangement joins TRBV12-3 or TRBV12-4 to TRBJ1-5; D may be TRBD1 (5 bases). V lost 5 bases, J lost 6 bases, and 14 bases lay in between. This CDR3 has 14 residues. CDR3: CASSLGVRGQPQHF. In DNA, the CDR3 is TGTGCCAGCAGTCTAGGGGTTCGGGGTCAGCCCCAGCATTTT.

This clonotype was seen many times. The chain recombines TRBV7-2 with TRBJ2-1; TRBD1 aligns across 7 bases. This CDR3 has 16 amino acids. V trimming: 5 bases; J trimming: 6 bases; junction bases outside the gene matches: 13. Germline assignment: CDR1 SGHTA and CDR2 FQGNSA. DNA of the CDR3: TGTGCCAGCAGCGTACAGACAGGGCTGCCGATCAATGAGCAGTTCTTC. Protein sequence: CASSVQTGLPINEQFF.